These 14 T cell receptor beta chains originate from one sample sequenced in a study of T cell repertoires in cytomegalovirus infection (dated by TCRdb to between 2018 and 2020). For these TCRs, the target antigens are not known. Instrument used: Illumina HiSeq 1500. In-frame beta chains were kept once TCRdb had trimmed the public reads at Q25 with fastp and called clones with MiXCR. Here each entry gathers all rows of one CDR3 protein and keeps the most common genes and DNA. In all, the sample holds approximately 280,000 distinct CDR3 sequences, and roughly a fifth of those were seen once. The ten largest clones represent roughly 19% of the sample. The treatment or condition label corresponds to: in vitro stimulation with specific CMV peptide epitopes to enrich CMV-specific T cells. Sequencing was performed on cultured PBMCs, taken from culture after CMV antigen stimulation. The receptors derive from a human donor in good health (CMV status not recorded). Some clones in this sample may be carry-over from other donors' samples.

This clonotype has more than one count but fewer than ten. The chain recombines TRBV5-1 with TRBJ2-1; D is perhaps TRBD2 (6 bases). The CDR3 length is 15 residues. Germline CDR1 and CDR2: SGHRS and YFSETQ. Trimming pared 1 base from V and 4 bases from J, leaving 12 bases between. CDR3 nucleotides: TGCGCCAGCAGCTTGTCGTTGGGACTTTACAATGAGCAGTTCTTC. Translation gives CASSLSLGLYNEQFF.

There are a few counts of this clonotype. This chain joins TRBV27 and TRBJ1-2; TRBD1 matches at 8 bases. The CDR3 is 16 residues long. Trimming removed 5 bases from V and 1 base from J; junction bases left unmatched: 9. Germline V gene lookup returns CDR1 MNHEY and CDR2 SMNVEV (reference sequence). In nucleotides, the CDR3 is TGTGCCAGCAGTGGCCCCGGGACAGGACTTAACTATGGCTACACCTTC. Translated: CASSGPGTGLNYGYTF.

The V call is TRBV7-2, the J call TRBJ2-4, with 7 bases lining up with TRBD2. The trim removed 5 bases at V and 8 bases at J, leaving 9 bases unmatched. This CDR3 is built from 14 residues. From germline, CDR1 is SGHTA and CDR2 FQGNSA. The CDR3 DNA reads as TGTGCCAGCAGCACCGCCTGGGGGGGAGACATTCAGTACTTC. As protein: CASSTAWGGDIQYF.

V is TRBV6-1 and J is TRBJ1-6, with a possible D match to TRBD1 (5 bases). Looked up from germline, CDR1 is MNHNS and CDR2 is SASEGT. This CDR3 region has 15 residues. Trimming removed 5 bases from V and 8 bases from J, with 16 bases in between. For the CDR3, the DNA is TGTGCCAGCAGTTACATCGGGCAGGGAGATTCACCCCTCCACTTT. This codes for CASSYIGQGDSPLHF.

Only a few counts were recorded for this clonotype. The V and J genes are TRBV7-6 and TRBJ2-1; D gene unclear. The CDR3 has 12 residues. Trimming pared 5 bases from V and 6 bases from J, leaving 8 bases between. Germline V gene sequence: CDR1 SGHVS, CDR2 FNYEAQ. The CDR3 nucleotides read TGTGCCAGCAGCCTAAATCCCAATGAGCAGTTCTTC. Translation gives CASSLNPNEQFF.

This sequence joins TRBV11-2 and TRBJ2-7; no clear D. The CDR3 is 15 amino acids. Germline values: CDR1 SGHAT, CDR2 FQNNGV. Trimming pared 2 bases from V and 2 bases from J, leaving 13 bases between. The CDR3 DNA reads TGTGCCAGCAGCTTACGGCCGGGCAGACCCTACGAGCAGTACGTC. This encodes CASSLRPGRPYEQYV.

The V call is TRBV7-2, the J call TRBJ1-5, with TRBD1 matching 7 bases. Germline V CDR1 and CDR2: SGHTA, FQGNSA. This CDR3 is 15 amino acids long. V gave up 3 bases and J gave up 3 bases; unmatched junction bases: 5. This CDR3 reads CASSLTGMANQPQHF. In DNA, the CDR3 is TGTGCCAGCAGCTTGACAGGGATGGCCAATCAGCCCCAGCATTTT.

The J gene is TRBJ1-3, the V gene TRBV4-1; a possible D gene is TRBD1 (5 bases). CDR3 size: 15 residues. V was pared by 1 base and J by 2 bases, with 9 bases between. CDR1 MGHRA and CDR2 YSYEKL come from the germline V gene. The CDR3 DNA is TGCGCCAGCAGCCAAGGGAGACAGACTGGAAACACCATATATTTT. It codes for CASSQGRQTGNTIYF.

The chain joins TRBV6-5 to TRBJ2-1, with D tentatively TRBD1 or TRBD2 (5 bases each). Germline V gene sequence: CDR1 MNHEY, CDR2 SVGAGI. The CDR3 sequence is 15 residues long. V gave up 6 bases and J gave up 0 bases, with 12 bases separating them. The CDR3 DNA sequence: TGTGCCAGCAGGGGGGTCCGTCCCTCCTACAATGAGCAGTTCTTC. Protein sequence: CASRGVRPSYNEQFF.

This clonotype was detected ten times or more. The rearrangement links TRBV7-2 to TRBJ1-3; unclear D gene. Trimming stripped 7 bases from V and 4 bases from J, with 17 bases between. The CDR3 loop spans 15 amino acids. Germline V lookup: CDR1 SGHTA, CDR2 FQGNSA. As DNA, the CDR3 is TGTGCCAGCACTTTTCAGTGGGGTACAGGAAACACCATATATTTT. Its translation is CASTFQWGTGNTIYF.

In this sample, this clonotype turned up many times. The chain carries TRBV11-1 and TRBJ2-3; D is perhaps TRBD2 (6 bases). Trimming shortened V by 7 bases and J by 4 bases, and 21 bases separated the two germline ends. The CDR3 has 16 residues. The germline CDR1 and CDR2 sequences are SGHAT and FQDESV (reference sequence). The CDR3 is CASTPWTGSTADTQYF. DNA of the CDR3: TGTGCCAGCACCCCGTGGACCGGGAGTACGGCAGATACGCAGTATTTT.

This chain joins TRBV7-2 and TRBJ2-5, with a possible D match to TRBD2 (7 bases). Looked up from germline, CDR1 is SGHTA and CDR2 is FQGNSA. V was trimmed by 4 bases and J by 4 bases, leaving 19 bases between them. This CDR3 comprises 16 residues. For the CDR3, the DNA is TGTGCCAGCAGCTCCATCTCCGGGGGAGGGGGAGAGACCCAGTACTTC. It yields the protein CASSSISGGGGETQYF.

This clonotype has a count of ten or more. The rearrangement joins TRBV4-3 to TRBJ2-6; TRBD1 might be the D (6 bases). V was clipped by 0 bases and J by 0 bases, with 12 bases between them. The V gene's germline CDR1 is LGHNA and CDR2 YSLEER. The length of the CDR3 is 18 residues. DNA of the CDR3: TGCGCCAGCAGCCAAGATTGGCTCAGGGGCTCTGGGGCCAACGTCCTGACTTTC. Its translation: CASSQDWLRGSGANVLTF.

This clonotype was seen repeatedly, ten times or more. J is TRBJ2-1 and V is TRBV7-2; no definite D call. The CDR3 covers 16 residues. Per the germline V gene, CDR1 is SGHTA and CDR2 is FQGNSA. V was cut by 4 bases and J by 0 bases, with 13 bases left in between. CDR3 bases: TGTGCCAGCAGCTCTCGAATGGACCGCTCCTACAATGAGCAGTTCTTC. It yields the protein CASSSRMDRSYNEQFF.